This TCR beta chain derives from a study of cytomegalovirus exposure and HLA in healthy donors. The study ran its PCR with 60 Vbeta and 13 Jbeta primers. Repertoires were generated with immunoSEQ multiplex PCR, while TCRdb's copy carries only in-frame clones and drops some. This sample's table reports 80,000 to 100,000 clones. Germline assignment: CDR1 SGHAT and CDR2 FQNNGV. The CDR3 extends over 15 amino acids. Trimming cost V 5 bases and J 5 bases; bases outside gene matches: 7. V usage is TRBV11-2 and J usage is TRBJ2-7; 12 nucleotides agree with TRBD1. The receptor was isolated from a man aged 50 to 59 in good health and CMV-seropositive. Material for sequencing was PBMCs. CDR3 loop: CASSLPGQGANEQYF. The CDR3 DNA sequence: TGTGCCAGCAGCCTACCGGGACAGGGGGCCAACGAGCAGTACTTC.